This T cell receptor (beta chain) was retrieved from a study of blood T cell repertoires in COVID-19. The CDR3 length is 11 residues. Looked up from germline, CDR1 is SGHTS and CDR2 is YDEGEE. The V end was cut by 7 bases, the J end by 6 bases, with 10 bases between. Only in-frame clones appear in the TCRdb table, and some are missing; sequencing was by immunoSEQ multiplex PCR. The table lists some 320,000 clones, about 90% of them singletons. Input material: peripheral blood. The rearrangement links TRBV5-8 to TRBJ1-2; D unclear. The TCR comes from a woman aged 50 to 65 who had recovered from COVID-19. The chain's CDR3 is CASGGYNGYTF. CDR3 in DNA: TGTGCCAGCGGAGGGTATAATGGCTACACCTTC.